This T cell receptor beta chain was sequenced for a study of OX40 agonist ivuxolimab in advanced cancers. Turning to the study itself: With a range of roughly 20 to 79, age averaged approximately 60 years, and around 80% were male.

TCRdb keeps only in-frame clones here, not all; method: immunoSEQ multiplex PCR. The sample lists around 69,000 clones, 80% to 90% occurring once. The CDR3 totals 15 residues. V lost 0 bases to trimming and J lost 4 bases, with 10 bases between them. From germline, CDR1 is MNHEY and CDR2 SMNVEV (reference sequence). The chain employs TRBV27 and TRBJ1-5, with a weak D call TRBD1 (5 bases). The sequence came from an adult with an advanced solid tumor such as melanoma, head and neck, liver or kidney cancer. Sequences were derived from CD4+ or CD8+ T cells sorted from blood, sampled in a trial of the OX40 agonist ivuxolimab. As DNA, the CDR3 is TGTGCCAGCAGTTTATCAGGGGAGGCGAATCAGCCCCAGCATTTT. It is translated as CASSLSGEANQPQHF.